The rows below give T cell receptor beta chains drawn from one sample of a study of shared clonotypes between healthy human individuals. Generated by immunoSEQ multiplex PCR, the TCRdb table keeps only in-frame clones and is missing some. The data hold 1,400,000 or so clones, with around 98.5% observed a single time. The sample consisted of naive CD4+ T cells sorted from blood. Every receptor here comes from a man aged 25-40 years in good health. Each CDR3 is given with its conserved first and last residue. The order of the fields is V gene, clone size, D gene, J gene, CDR3 protein, CDR3 DNA. A D gene is named only where the DNA matches it firmly. Where a row states a size, it is once, few, many or the class of an expanded clone; other rows omit it.

>TRBV19|.|TRBD1|TRBJ1-2
CASSIRAKGAFYGYTF
TGTGCCAGTAGTATTCGGGCGAAGGGGGCGTTCTATGGCTACACCTTC
>TRBV7-9|.|.|TRBJ2-3
CASSWDTLSTQYF
TGTGCCAGCAGCTGGGATACCTTGTCTACGCAGTATTTT
>TRBV5-5|.|.|TRBJ2-6
CASSVPSGANVLTF
TGTGCCAGCAGCGTGCCCTCTGGGGCCAACGTCCTGACTTTC
>TRBV19|.|.|TRBJ1-1
CASSQWGPNTEAFF
TGTGCCAGTAGTCAATGGGGACCGAACACTGAAGCTTTCTTT
>TRBV5-1|once|TRBD1|TRBJ1-2
CASSSTGASGYTF
TGCGCCAGCAGCAGCACAGGGGCGAGTGGCTACACCTTC
>TRBV28|.|TRBD1|TRBJ1-2
CASGRDSLTGYTF
TGTGCCAGCGGTCGGGACAGTTTGACTGGCTACACCTTC
>TRBV7-2|once|.|TRBJ2-2
CASSWKLTGELFF
TGTGCCAGCAGCTGGAAACTCACCGGGGAGCTGTTTTTT
>TRBV11-2|.|.|TRBJ1-1
CASSLAGRRNTEAFF
TGTGCCAGCAGCTTAGCGGGCAGGAGGAACACTGAAGCTTTCTTT
>TRBV28|.|.|TRBJ2-7
CASSTRTGTDGSVFSYEQYF
TGTGCCAGCAGTACAAGAACAGGGACCGACGGCTCGGTCTTCTCCTACGAGCAGTACTTC
>TRBV7-9|.|.|TRBJ2-5
CASSDLIRVGHQETQYF
TGTGCCAGCAGCGACCTGATCCGGGTTGGGCACCAAGAGACCCAGTACTTC